This T cell receptor beta chain was captured in a study of shared clonotypes between healthy human individuals. In the case of this clone: The antigen remains undetermined.

Study-level points and caveats: Shared clonotypes: roughly 4.7% naive CD4, about 4% naive CD8, less than 2.5% memory CD4, 0.35% to 0.5% memory CD8. The study found lower generation probabilities in non-shared clonotypes than in those shared by all four donors. The study drew on few donors, limiting represented genetic and exposure-history diversity.

CD8 cells classed as naive were CD45RO-negative and positively selected for CCR7, excluding terminally differentiated effector memory CD45RA+ cells. Donors, without exception, were Caucasian adults residing in Nashville, Tennessee. Repertoires were generated with immunoSEQ multiplex PCR, while TCRdb's copy carries only in-frame clones and drops some. The sample lists around 2,000,000 clones; about 93% were seen once. The receptor was derived from a man aged 18-30 years in good health. Some clones in this sample may be carry-over from other donors' samples. The sequencing input was naive CD8+ T cells from PBMCs.

DNA of the CDR3: TGTGCCAGCAGCGAAACCGTGGGACAGGGTCTCGACAATGAGCAGTTCTTC. Its protein product is CASSETVGQGLDNEQFF. V is TRBV9 and J is TRBJ2-1; 9 positions match TRBD1. Germline V lookup: CDR1 SGDLS, CDR2 YYNGEE. Trimming removed 3 bases from V and 5 bases from J; junction bases left unmatched: 12. The CDR3 loop spans 17 amino acids. Using reference TRBV9 and TRBJ2-1 for the parts outside the CDR3, the full variable domain is DSGVTQTPKHLITATGQRVTLRCSPRSGDLSVYWYQQSLDQGLQFLIQYYNGEERAKGNILERFSAQQFPDLHSELNLSSLELGDSALYFCASSETVGQGLDNEQFFGPGTRLTVL.